This T cell receptor (beta chain) stems from a study of blood T cells in healthy people across ages. Study-wide results and limits: Fewer expanded clones and more diversity marked long-lived versus aged donors.

A second 7 to 11 cycle PCR used barcoded and J-beta primers. TCRdb reanalysed the 5' RACE reads using MiXCR and keeps one entry per CDR3 protein. Among about 1 million distinct CDR3 sequences listed, around 45% were seen once. The length of the CDR3 is 16 residues. Trimming at V came to 0 bases and at J to 2 bases, leaving 3 bases not matched to a gene. Germline CDR1 is SGDLS and CDR2 is YYNGEE. This clonotype was observed a handful of times. Its antigen remains unidentified. The sample taken for sequencing was blood. The rearrangement links TRBV9 to TRBJ2-7; 12 bases fit TRBD2. The receptor's source is a woman aged 60-75 years in good health. The CDR3 loop reads CASSVGASGRAYEQYF. CDR3 DNA: TGTGCCAGCAGCGTAGGAGCTAGCGGGAGGGCCTACGAGCAGTACTTC. Complete variable domain (other parts from reference TRBV9 and TRBJ2-7): DSGVTQTPKHLITATGQRVTLRCSPRSGDLSVYWYQQSLDQGLQFLIQYYNGEERAKGNILERFSAQQFPDLHSELNLSSLELGDSALYFCASSVGASGRAYEQYFGPGTRLTVT.